The present entry profiles one T cell receptor (beta chain) with its context. Its antigen remains unknown. This sample is drawn from a study of siplizumab effects on memory and regulatory T cells. Study-wide findings and caveats: Naive T cells apparently outstripped memory cells in diversity and seemed major alloresponse contributors. Treg origin accounted for an average of approximately 69% of mappable alloreactive CD4+ clones with siplizumab and about 30% in controls. A naive or memory phenotype could not be assigned to roughly 75-97% of the proliferating CD4+ or CD8+ clones. The mapping of alloreactive clones to unstimulated subsets covered only a minor fraction of them.

The V and J ends lost 3 bases and 5 bases respectively, with 7 bases between them. The germline gives CDR1 GTSNPN, CDR2 SVGIG (reference sequence). CDR3 length equals 11 residues. The repertoire was sequenced with immunoSEQ multiplex PCR; TCRdb's copy has only in-frame clones and lacks some. The sample holds over 95,000 clones, around 93% seen once. The chain recombines TRBV30 with TRBJ1-2; D not resolved. Sequencing was carried out using non-Treg CD4+ T cells sorted from blood. The TCR originated in a human donor in good health. The CDR3 DNA sequence: TGTGCCTGGAGGTTCAGTTATGGCTACACCTTC. Protein: CAWRFSYGYTF. The full variable domain, completed using reference TRBV30 and TRBJ1-2, is SQTIHQWPATLVQPVGSPLSLECTVEGTSNPNLYWYRQAAGRGLQLLFYSVGIGQISSEVPQNLSASRPQDRQFILSSKKLLLSDSGFYLCAWRFSYGYTFGSGTRLTVV.